This TCR beta chain was sequenced during a study of blood T cell repertoires in COVID-19. Study-wide background: The United States, Italy and Spain provided the acute and convalescent COVID-19 samples. From T cells, B-cell-depleted T cells, or PBMCs came the material, which was cDNA or gDNA.

Per the original data handling: Cell counts per sample came from amplifying reference gene primers. Clones were sequenced by immunoSEQ multiplex PCR, and TCRdb holds only the in-frame ones, with some missing. The V and J calls and clone size were taken over from that table, and D and trimming were inferred from the DNA. The data show roughly 300,000 clones, approximately 83% seen once. The CDR3 has 14 amino acids. Deletions cut 0 bases from V and 0 bases from J, with 6 bases between. The germline V gene encodes CDR1 SGHDT and CDR2 YYEEEE. The sample taken for sequencing was peripheral blood. The chain carries TRBV5-6 and TRBJ1-1; D not resolved. The TCR was taken from a human donor in a cohort sampled during active COVID-19. CDR3 nucleotide sequence: TGTGCCAGCAGCTTGGTCGGGTTGAACACTGAAGCTTTCTTT. It encodes CASSLVGLNTEAFF.